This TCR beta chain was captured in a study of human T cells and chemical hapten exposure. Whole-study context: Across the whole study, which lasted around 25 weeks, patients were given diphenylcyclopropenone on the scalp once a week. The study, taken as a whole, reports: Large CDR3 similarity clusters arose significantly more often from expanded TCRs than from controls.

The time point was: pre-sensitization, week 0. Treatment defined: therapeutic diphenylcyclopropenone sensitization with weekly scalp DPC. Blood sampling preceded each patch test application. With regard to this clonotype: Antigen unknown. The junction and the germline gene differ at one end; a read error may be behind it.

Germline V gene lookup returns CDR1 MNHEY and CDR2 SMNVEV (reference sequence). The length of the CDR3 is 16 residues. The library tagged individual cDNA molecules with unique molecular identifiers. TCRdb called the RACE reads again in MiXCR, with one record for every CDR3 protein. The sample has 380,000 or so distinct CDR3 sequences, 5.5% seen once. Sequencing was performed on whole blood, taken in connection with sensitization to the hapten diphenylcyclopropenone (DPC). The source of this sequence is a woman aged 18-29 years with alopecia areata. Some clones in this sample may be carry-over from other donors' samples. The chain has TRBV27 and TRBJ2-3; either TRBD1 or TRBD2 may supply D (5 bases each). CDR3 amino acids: CASSFFGGQNTDTQFF. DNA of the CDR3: TGTGCCAGCAGTTTTTTTGGGGGTCAAAACACAGATACGCAGTTTTTT.